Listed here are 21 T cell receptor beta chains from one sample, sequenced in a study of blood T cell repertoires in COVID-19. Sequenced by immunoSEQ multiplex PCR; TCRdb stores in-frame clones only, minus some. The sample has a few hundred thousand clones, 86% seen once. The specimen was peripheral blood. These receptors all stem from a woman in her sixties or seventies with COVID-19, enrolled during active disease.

DNA of the CDR3: TGTGCCAGTAGTATGGGACAGAGATATCAGCCCCAGCATTTT. This sequence encodes CASSMGQRYQPQHF. V gene TRBV19 combines with J gene TRBJ1-5; TRBD1 matches at 7 bases. Germline CDR1 LNHDA, CDR2 SQIVND (reference sequence). V was pared by 3 bases and J by 5 bases, with 4 bases of the junction left unmatched. The CDR3 runs to 14 residues.

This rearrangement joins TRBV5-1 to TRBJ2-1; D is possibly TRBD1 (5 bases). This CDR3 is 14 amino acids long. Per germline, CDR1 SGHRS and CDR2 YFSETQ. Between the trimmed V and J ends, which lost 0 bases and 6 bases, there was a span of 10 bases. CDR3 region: CASSLVGVVNEQFF. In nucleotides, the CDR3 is TGCGCCAGCAGCTTGGTAGGGGTTGTCAATGAGCAGTTCTTC.

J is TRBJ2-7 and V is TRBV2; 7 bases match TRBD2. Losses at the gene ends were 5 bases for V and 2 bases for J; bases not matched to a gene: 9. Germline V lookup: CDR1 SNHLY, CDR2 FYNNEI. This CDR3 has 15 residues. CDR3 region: CASSPGGGRTYEQYF. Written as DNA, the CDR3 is TGTGCCAGCAGTCCCGGGGGAGGGAGAACCTACGAGCAGTACTTC.

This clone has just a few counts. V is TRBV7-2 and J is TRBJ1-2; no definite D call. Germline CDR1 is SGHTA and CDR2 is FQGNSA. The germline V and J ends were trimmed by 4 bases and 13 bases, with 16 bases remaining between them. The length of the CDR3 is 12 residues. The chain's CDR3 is CASSYDQVVSTF. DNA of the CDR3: TGTGCCAGCAGCTACGATCAGGTTGTCAGCACCTTC.

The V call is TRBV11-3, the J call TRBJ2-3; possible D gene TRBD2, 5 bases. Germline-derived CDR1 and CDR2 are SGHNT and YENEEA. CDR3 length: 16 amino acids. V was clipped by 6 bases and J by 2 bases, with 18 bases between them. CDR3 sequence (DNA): TGTGCCAGCAGTCCTAAAAGGGCGGGTTACACAGATACGCAGTATTTT. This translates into CASSPKRAGYTDTQYF.

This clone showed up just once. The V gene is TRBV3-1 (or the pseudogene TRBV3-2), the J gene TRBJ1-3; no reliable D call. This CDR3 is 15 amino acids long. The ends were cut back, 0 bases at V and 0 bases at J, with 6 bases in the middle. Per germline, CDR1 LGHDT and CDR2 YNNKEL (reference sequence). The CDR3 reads CASSQDHSSGNTIYF. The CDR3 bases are TGTGCCAGCAGCCAAGATCACAGCTCTGGAAACACCATATATTTT.

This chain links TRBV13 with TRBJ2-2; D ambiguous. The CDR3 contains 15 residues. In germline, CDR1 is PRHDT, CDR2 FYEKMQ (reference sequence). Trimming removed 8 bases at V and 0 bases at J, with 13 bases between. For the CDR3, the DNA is TGTGCCAGCGCTTCAGGTGGAACGAACACCGGGGAGCTGTTTTTT. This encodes CASASGGTNTGELFF.

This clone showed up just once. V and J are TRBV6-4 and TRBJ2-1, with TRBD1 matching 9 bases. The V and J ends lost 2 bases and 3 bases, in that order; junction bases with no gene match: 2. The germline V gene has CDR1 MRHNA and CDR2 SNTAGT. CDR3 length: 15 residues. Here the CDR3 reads CASSDRQGVYNEQFF. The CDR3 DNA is TGTGCCAGCAGTGACAGACAGGGGGTCTACAATGAGCAGTTCTTC.

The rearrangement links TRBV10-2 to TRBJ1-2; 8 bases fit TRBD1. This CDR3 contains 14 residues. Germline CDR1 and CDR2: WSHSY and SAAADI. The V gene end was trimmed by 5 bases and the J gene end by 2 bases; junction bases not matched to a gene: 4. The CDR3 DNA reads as TGCGCCAGCAGTCTTACAGGGGGAAACTATGGCTACACCTTC. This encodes CASSLTGGNYGYTF.

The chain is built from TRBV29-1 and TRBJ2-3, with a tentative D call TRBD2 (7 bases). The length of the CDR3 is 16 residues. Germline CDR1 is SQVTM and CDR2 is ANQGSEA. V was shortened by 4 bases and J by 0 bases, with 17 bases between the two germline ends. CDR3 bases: TGCAGCGTTGTTTTAGGCCGGGGGGCCAGCACAGATACGCAGTATTTT. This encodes CSVVLGRGASTDTQYF.

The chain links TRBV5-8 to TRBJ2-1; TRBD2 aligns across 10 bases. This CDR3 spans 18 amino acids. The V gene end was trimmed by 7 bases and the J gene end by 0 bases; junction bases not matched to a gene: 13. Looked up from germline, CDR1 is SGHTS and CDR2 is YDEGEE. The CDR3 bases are TGTGCCAGCTCTGCCCTAGCGGGGGCCCGGAGCTCCTACAATGAGCAGTTCTTC. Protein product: CASSALAGARSSYNEQFF.

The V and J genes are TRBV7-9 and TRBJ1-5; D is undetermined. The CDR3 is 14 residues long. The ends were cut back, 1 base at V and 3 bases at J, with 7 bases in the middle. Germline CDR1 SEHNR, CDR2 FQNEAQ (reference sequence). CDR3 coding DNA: TGTGCCAGCAGCTTAGGAGGGTTCAATCAGCCCCAGCATTTT. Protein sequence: CASSLGGFNQPQHF.

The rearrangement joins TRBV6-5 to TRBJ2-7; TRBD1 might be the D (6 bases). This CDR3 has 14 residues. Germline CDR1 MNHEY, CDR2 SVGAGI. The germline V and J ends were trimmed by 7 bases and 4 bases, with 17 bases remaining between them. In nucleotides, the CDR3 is TGTGCCAGCACCCCGACAGGACCTCGTTACGAGCAGTACTTC. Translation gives CASTPTGPRYEQYF.

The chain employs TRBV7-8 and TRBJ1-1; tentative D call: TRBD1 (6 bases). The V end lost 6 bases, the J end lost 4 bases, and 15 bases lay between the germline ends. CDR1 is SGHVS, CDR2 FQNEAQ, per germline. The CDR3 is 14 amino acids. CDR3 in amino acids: CASRGAYESTEAFF. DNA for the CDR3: TGTGCCAGCAGGGGGGCTTATGAAAGCACTGAAGCTTTCTTT.

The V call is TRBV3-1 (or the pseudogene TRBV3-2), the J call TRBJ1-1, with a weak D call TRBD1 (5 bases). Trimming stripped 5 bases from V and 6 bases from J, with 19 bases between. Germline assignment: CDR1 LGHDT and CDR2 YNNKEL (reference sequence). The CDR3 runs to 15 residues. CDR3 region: CASSTHDSPRSEAFF. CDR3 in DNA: TGTGCCAGCAGCACACACGACAGTCCCCGTTCTGAAGCTTTCTTT.

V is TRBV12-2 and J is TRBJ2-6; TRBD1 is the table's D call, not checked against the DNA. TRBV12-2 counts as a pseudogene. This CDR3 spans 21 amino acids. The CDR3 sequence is CASRLATPSGGMGSGANVLTF. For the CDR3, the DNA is TGTGCAAGTCGCTTAGCAACACCCTCAGGGGGAATGGGCTCTGGGGCCAACGTCCTGACTTTC.

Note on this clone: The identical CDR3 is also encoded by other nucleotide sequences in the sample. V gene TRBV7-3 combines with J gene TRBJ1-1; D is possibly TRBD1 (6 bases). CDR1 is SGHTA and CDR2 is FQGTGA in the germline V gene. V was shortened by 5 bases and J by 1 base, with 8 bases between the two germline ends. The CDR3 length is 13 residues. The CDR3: CASSQTGNTEAFF. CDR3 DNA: TGTGCCAGCAGCCAGACAGGGAACACTGAAGCTTTCTTT.

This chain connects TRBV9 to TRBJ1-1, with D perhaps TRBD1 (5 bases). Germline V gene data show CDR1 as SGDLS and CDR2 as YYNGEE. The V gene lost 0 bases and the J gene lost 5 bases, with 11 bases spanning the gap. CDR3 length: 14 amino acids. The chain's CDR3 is CASSVGGWGTEAFF. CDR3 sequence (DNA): TGTGCCAGCAGCGTAGGGGGCTGGGGAACTGAAGCTTTCTTT.

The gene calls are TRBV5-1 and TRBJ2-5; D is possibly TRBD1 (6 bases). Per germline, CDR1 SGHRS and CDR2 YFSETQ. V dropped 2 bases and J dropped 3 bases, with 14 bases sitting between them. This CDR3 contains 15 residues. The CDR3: CASSLASNREETQYF. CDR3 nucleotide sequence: TGCGCCAGCAGCTTAGCCTCCAACAGGGAAGAGACCCAGTACTTC.

CDR3 sequence: CASSSRSGTGYNEQFF. The CDR3 nucleotides are TGTGCCAGCAGCTCTCGATCCGGGACAGGTTACAATGAGCAGTTCTTC. The chain couples TRBV7-9 to TRBJ2-1; 8 nucleotides agree with TRBD1. Per germline, CDR1 SEHNR and CDR2 FQNEAQ (reference sequence). V was clipped by 4 bases and J by 4 bases; unmatched bases: 9. The CDR3 contains 16 residues.

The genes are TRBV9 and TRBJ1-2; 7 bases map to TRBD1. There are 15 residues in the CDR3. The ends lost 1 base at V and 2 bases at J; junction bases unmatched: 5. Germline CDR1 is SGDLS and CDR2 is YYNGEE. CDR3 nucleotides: TGTGCCAGCAGCGTATCCGGGACAGTCAACTATGGCTACACCTTC. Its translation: CASSVSGTVNYGYTF.